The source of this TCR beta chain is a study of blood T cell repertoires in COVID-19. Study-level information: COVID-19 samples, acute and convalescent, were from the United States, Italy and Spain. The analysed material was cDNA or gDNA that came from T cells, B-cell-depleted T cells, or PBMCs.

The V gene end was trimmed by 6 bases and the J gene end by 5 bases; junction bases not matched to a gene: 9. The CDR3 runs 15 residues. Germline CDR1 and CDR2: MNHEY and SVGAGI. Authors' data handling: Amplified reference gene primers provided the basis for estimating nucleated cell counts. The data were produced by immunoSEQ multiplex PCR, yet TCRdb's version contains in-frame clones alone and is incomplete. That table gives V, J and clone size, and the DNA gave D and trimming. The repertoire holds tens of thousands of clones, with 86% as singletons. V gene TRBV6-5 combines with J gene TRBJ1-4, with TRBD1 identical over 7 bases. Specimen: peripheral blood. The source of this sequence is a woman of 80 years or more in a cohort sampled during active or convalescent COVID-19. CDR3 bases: TGTGCCAGCAGCCGCCGGGGACAGAGCAATGAAAAACTGTTTTTT. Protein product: CASSRRGQSNEKLFF.